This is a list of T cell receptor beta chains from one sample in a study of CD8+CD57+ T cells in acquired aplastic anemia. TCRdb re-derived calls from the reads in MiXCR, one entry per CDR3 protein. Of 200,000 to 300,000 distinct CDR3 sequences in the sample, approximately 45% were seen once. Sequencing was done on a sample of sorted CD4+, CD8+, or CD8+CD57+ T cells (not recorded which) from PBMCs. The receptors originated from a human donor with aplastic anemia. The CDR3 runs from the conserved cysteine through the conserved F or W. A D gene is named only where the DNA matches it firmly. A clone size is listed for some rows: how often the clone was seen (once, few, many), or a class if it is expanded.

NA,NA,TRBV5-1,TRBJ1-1,TGCGCCAGCAGTTCGCTGACAGGCGGGACTGAAGCTTTCTTT,CASSSLTGGTEAFF
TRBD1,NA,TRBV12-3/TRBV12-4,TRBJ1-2,TGTGCCAGCAGGACGGGGACAGGGATCTATGGCTACACCTTC,CASRTGTGIYGYTF
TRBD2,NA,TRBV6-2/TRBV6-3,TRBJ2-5,TGTGCCAGCAGTTACACACCGGGACTAGCGGGGATCATACAAGAGACCCAGTACTTC,CASSYTPGLAGIIQETQYF
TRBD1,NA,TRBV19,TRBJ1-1,TGTGCCAGTAGTGCCGGCGGGACAGCGAACACTGAAGCTTTCTTT,CASSAGGTANTEAFF
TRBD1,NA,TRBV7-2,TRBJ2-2,TGCGCCAGCAGCCAAGGGACAGGGCGGACCGGGGAGCTGTTTTTT,CASSQGTGRTGELFF
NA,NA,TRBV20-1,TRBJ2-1,TGCAGTGCTAGAGAAAGGGGTGTTCAGTTCTTC,CSARERGVQFF
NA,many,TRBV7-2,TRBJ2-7,TGTGCCAGCAGCCAAACGGACAGTTACTTATACGAGCAGTACTTC,CASSQTDSYLYEQYF
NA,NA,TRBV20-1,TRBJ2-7,TGCAGTGCTAGAGATCAAGGAGACACCTACTACGAGCAGTACTTC,CSARDQGDTYYEQYF
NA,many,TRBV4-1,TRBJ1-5,TGCGCCAGCAGCCCAATCGGAGGGAATCAGCCCCAGCATTTT,CASSPIGGNQPQHF
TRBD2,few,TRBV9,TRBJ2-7,TGTGCCAGCAGCGTCGAATCGACTAGCGTTGGTTACGAGCAGTACTTC,CASSVESTSVGYEQYF
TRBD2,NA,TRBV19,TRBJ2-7,TGTGCCAGTAGTATAGCGGGGGGCTCCTACGAGCAGTACTTC,CASSIAGGSYEQYF
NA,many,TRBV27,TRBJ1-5,TGTGCCAGCAGTTTATTCTTGGAGAAGGTTCAGCCCCAGCATTTT,CASSLFLEKVQPQHF
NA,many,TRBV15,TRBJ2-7,TGTGCCACAACGGGGGAAAGCTCCTACGAGCAGTACTTC,CATTGESSYEQYF
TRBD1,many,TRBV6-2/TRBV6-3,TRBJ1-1,TGTGCCAGCAGGCCGGGACAGTTGAACACTGAAGCTTTCTTT,CASRPGQLNTEAFF
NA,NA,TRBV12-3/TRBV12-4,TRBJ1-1,TGTGCCAGCGGGTCGGGGTTCATGAACACTGAAGCTTTCTTT,CASGSGFMNTEAFF
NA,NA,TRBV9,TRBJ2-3,TGTGCCAGCAGCGTAGAAGGGGGTCGCACAGATACGCAGTATTTT,CASSVEGGRTDTQYF
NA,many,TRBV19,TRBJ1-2,TGTGCCAGTAGCCCGTACACAGGACGCTCTGGCTACACCTTC,CASSPYTGRSGYTF
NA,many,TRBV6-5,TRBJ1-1,TGTGCCAGCTATAGGCGGACTGAAGCTTTCTTT,CASYRRTEAFF
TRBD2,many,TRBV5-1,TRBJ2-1,TGCGCCAGCAGGCCCCGCCTAGCGGGGGGGTTTTGGTTCTTC,CASRPRLAGGFWFF
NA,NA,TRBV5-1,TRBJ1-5,TGCGCCAGCAGCTTGACGACAGAGCAGCCCCAGCATTTT,CASSLTTEQPQHF
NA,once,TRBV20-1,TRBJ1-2,TGCAGTGCGCGATCCGGAACCTATGGCTACACCTTC,CSARSGTYGYTF
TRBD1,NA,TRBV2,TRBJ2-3,TGTGCCAGCAATGGGGACAGACTGCAGTATTTT,CASNGDRLQYF
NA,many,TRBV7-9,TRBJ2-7,TGTGCCAGCAGCCCAGCCATTGTGCCCTACGAGCAGTACTTC,CASSPAIVPYEQYF
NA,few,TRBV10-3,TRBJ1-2,TGTGCCATCAGTGAGACAGTTAACTATGGCTACACCTTC,CAISETVNYGYTF
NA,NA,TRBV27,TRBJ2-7,TGTGCCAGCAGTTTAGCCGACAGCTCCTACGAGCAGTACTTC,CASSLADSSYEQYF
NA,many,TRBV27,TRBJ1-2,TGTGCCAGCAGTATCGCTAAGAGTAACTATGGCTACACCTTC,CASSIAKSNYGYTF
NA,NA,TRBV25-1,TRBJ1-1,TGTGCCAGCAGTAACTTCTACCTGAACACTGAAGCTTTCTTT,CASSNFYLNTEAFF
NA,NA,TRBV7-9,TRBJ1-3,TGTGCCAGCAGCAGCGAAGGGGCATCTGGAAACACCATATATTTT,CASSSEGASGNTIYF
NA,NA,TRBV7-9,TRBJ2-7,TGCGCCAGCAGCTTAGCCGCAGAGGCCCAGTACTTC,CASSLAAEAQYF
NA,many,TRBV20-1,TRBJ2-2,TGCAGTGCTACTCAAACTAGTCGGATAACGAACACCGGGGAGCTGTTTTTT,CSATQTSRITNTGELFF
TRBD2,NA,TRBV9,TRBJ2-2,TGTGCCAGCAGCGCAGACAACCAACTAGCGGGGGTTTTACCTGGGGAGCTGTTTTTT,CASSADNQLAGVLPGELFF
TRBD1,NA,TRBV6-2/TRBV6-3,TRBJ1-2,TGTGCCACACTCCACGGGGACAGGGACAACTATGGCTACACCTTC,CATLHGDRDNYGYTF
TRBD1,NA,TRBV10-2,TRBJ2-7,TGCGCCAGCAGTGAGTCCTCCCGGGACAGGGTCGTATACGAGCAGTACTTC,CASSESSRDRVVYEQYF
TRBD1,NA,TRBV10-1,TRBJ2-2,TGCGCCAGCAATACACAGGGGCCGAACACCGGGGAGCTGTTTTTT,CASNTQGPNTGELFF
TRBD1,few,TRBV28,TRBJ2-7,TGTGCCAGCAGTCTCAAACAGGGGGCGGCCTACGAGCAGTACTTC,CASSLKQGAAYEQYF
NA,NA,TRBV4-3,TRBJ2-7,TGCGCCAGCAGCCAAGATGGGAAAGGGATCCCCTACGAGCAGTACTTC,CASSQDGKGIPYEQYF
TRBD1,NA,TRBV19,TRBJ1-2,TGTGCCAGTAGAACAGGGGGCTTAAATGGCTACACCTTC,CASRTGGLNGYTF
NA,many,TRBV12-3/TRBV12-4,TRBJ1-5,TGTGCCAGCAGCCCGCGCGGGGCGTCGAGCAATCAGCCCCAGCATTTT,CASSPRGASSNQPQHF
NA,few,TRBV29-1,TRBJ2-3,NA,CSVEVGGGNVLDTQCF
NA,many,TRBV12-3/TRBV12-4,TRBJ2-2,TGTGCCAGCAGTTTGGGCCAGGGAACCGGGGAGCTGTTTTTT,CASSLGQGTGELFF